The sequence of this T cell receptor beta chain was determined in a study of identifying expanded T cells in peripheral blood. Assay: immunoSEQ multiplex PCR; the TCRdb copy retains only in-frame clones and omits some. The sample consists of tens of thousands of clones, around four fifths of them appearing once. The V end lost 8 bases, the J end lost 2 bases, and 15 bases lay between the germline ends. The CDR3 runs 15 residues. The germline CDR1 and CDR2 sequences are MNHNS and SASEGT. Sequencing input: blood. The receptor was derived from a person aged 18 to 75 in good health. The chain employs TRBV6-1 and TRBJ2-2; D gene unclear. CDR3 sequence (DNA): TGTGCCAGCGGACCTTGGGAAACTAACACCGGGGAGCTGTTTTTT. Amino acid sequence: CASGPWETNTGELFF.